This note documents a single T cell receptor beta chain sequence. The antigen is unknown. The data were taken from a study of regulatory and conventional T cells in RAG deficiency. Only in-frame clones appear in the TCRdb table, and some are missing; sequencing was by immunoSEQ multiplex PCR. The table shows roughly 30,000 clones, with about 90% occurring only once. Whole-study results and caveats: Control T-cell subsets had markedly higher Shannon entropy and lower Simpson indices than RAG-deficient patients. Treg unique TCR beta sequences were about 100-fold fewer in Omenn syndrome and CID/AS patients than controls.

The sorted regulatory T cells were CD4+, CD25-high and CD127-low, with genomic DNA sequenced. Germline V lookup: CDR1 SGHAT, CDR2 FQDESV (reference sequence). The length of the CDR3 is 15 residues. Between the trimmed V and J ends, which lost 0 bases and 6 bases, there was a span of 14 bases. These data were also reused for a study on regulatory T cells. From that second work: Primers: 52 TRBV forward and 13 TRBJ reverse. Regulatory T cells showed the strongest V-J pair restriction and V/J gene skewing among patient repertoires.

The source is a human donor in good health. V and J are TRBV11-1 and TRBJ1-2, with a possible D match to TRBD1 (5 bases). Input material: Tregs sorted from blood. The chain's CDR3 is CASSLAEAGTHGYTF. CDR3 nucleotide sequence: TGTGCCAGCAGCTTAGCGGAGGCAGGGACTCATGGCTACACCTTC.